This entry lists 30 T cell receptor beta chains sequenced from one sample in a study of cytotoxic CD8 clonotypes in ibrutinib-treated CLL. Libraries were prepared by immunoSEQ multiplex PCR; TCRdb keeps only in-frame clonotypes and omits some of them. The table shows some 300,000 clones, with about 80% occurring only once. Material: PBMCs, obtained before ibrutinib treatment. The receptors derive from a human donor with chronic lymphocytic leukemia.

This clone has only a few counts. The chain recombines TRBV5-5 with TRBJ2-7, with TRBD1 matching 7 bases. The CDR3 length is 16 residues. J lost 0 bases, V lost 0 bases, and 6 bases had no gene match. In germline, CDR1 is SGHKS, CDR2 YYEKEE (reference sequence). In DNA, the CDR3 is TGTGCCAGCAGCTTGGTTGGGACAGCGAGCTCCTACGAGCAGTACTTC. Translating it yields CASSLVGTASSYEQYF.

This clone showed up just a few times. V usage is TRBV6-1 and J usage is TRBJ2-7; 10 bases are shared with TRBD1. After removal of 4 bases from V and 3 bases from J, the junction contained 9 bases not matched to a gene. The CDR3 extends over 16 amino acids. Per the germline V gene, CDR1 is MNHNS and CDR2 is SASEGT. The CDR3 is CASSGRGRDRGYEQYF. The DNA of the CDR3 is TGTGCCAGCAGTGGGCGGGGCCGGGACAGGGGCTACGAGCAGTACTTC.

This clone is medium-sized (0.01 to 0.1%) in the sample. The chain carries TRBV21-1 and TRBJ2-7; the tabulated D call, TRBD2, remains unverified against the DNA. TRBV21-1 is reported as a pseudogene. The CDR3 runs to 17 residues. The CDR3 is CASSTPADSGATYEQYF. CDR3 nucleotides: TGTGCCAGCAGCACCCCGGCGGATAGCGGGGCAACCTACGAGCAGTACTTC.

The chain carries TRBV5-6 and TRBJ1-3; D perhaps matches TRBD1 (5 bases). The CDR3 runs to 15 residues. V lost 4 bases and J 0 bases, leaving 11 bases between the germline ends. CDR1 is SGHDT and CDR2 is YYEEEE in the germline V gene. The CDR3 spells CASSPGPLSGNTIYF. As DNA, the CDR3 is TGTGCCAGCAGCCCGGGACCGCTCTCTGGAAACACCATATATTTT.

The gene calls are TRBV18 and TRBJ2-7; 7 nucleotides match TRBD1. The V gene's germline CDR1 is KGHSH and CDR2 LQKENI. V gave up 3 bases and J gave up 0 bases; unmatched junction bases: 2. The CDR3 has 14 amino acids. CDR3 bases: TGTGCCAGCTCACCCGGGACAGCCTCCTACGAGCAGTACTTC. This gives the protein CASSPGTASYEQYF.

The rearrangement joins TRBV1 to TRBJ2-2; TRBD2 reflects the table's D call only, with no check against the DNA. TRBV1 is listed as a pseudogene. The CDR3 covers 21 residues. This chain's CDR3 is CTSSQDPIFKAGDRPPGELFF. CDR3 bases: TGCACCAGCAGCCAAGATCCTATCTTTAAAGCGGGAGACCGCCCTCCCGGGGAGCTGTTTTTT.

This chain uses TRBV5-4 with TRBJ2-1; a weak D match, TRBD2 (5 bases). This CDR3 is built from 15 residues. Per germline, CDR1 SGHNT and CDR2 YYREEE (reference sequence). Trimming took 0 bases from V and 3 from J, leaving 10 bases between them. CDR3 residues: CASSLVLLGYNEQFF. CDR3 in DNA: TGTGCCAGCAGCTTGGTCTTACTAGGCTACAATGAGCAGTTCTTC. Using reference TRBV5-4 and TRBJ2-1 for the parts outside the CDR3, the full variable domain is ETGVTQSPTHLIKTRGQQVTLRCSSQSGHNTVSWYQQALGQGPQFIFQYYREEENGRGNFPPRFSGLQFPNYSSELNVNALELDDSALYLCASSLVLLGYNEQFFGPGTRLTVL.

The J gene is TRBJ1-5, the V gene TRBV6-5, with a possible D match to TRBD1 (6 bases). With 4 bases removed from V and 3 bases from J, the gap between germline ends came to 16 bases. The CDR3 has 16 amino acids. CDR1 and CDR2 from the germline V gene are MNHEY and SVGAGI. CDR3: CASSSTGREYNQPQHF. Here the CDR3 DNA reads TGTGCCAGCAGTTCAACAGGGAGAGAGTACAATCAGCCCCAGCATTTT.

The table lists this clone with a count of one. This chain joins TRBV27 and TRBJ1-2; D gene unclear. Trimming took off 8 bases at V and 4 bases at J, with 14 bases between the two ends. The CDR3 spans 13 residues. The V gene's germline CDR1 is MNHEY and CDR2 SMNVEV (reference sequence). The DNA of the CDR3 is TGTGCCAGCGCTCTAGGACGAGCCTATGGCTACACCTTC. Protein sequence: CASALGRAYGYTF.

This clone was observed once. CDR3 sequence (DNA): TGTGCCAGCAGTTACTCCGCGGAACATAGCACAGATACGCAGTATTTT. Translating gives CASSYSAEHSTDTQYF. This chain joins TRBV6-5 and TRBJ2-3; D gene unclear. V shed 0 bases and J shed 0 bases, with 10 bases lying between them. The germline CDR1 and CDR2 sequences are MNHEY and SVGAGI. The CDR3 is 16 residues long.

This clone came up once. The chain is built from TRBV4-1 and TRBJ1-5; 9 nucleotides agree with TRBD1. The length of the CDR3 is 15 residues. The V gene end was trimmed by 0 bases and the J gene end by 6 bases; junction bases not matched to a gene: 3. Germline CDR1 is MGHRA and CDR2 is YSYEKL. The CDR3, as DNA: TGCGCCAGCAGCCAAGAAACAGGGGGCGTTCAGCCCCAGCATTTT. This encodes CASSQETGGVQPQHF.

There are a few counts of this clone. The chain combines TRBV30 with TRBJ2-5; 14 bases agree with TRBD2. Germline CDR1 is GTSNPN and CDR2 is SVGIG (reference sequence). CDR3 length: 15 amino acids. V was pared by 3 bases and J by 5 bases, with 5 bases of the junction left unmatched. CDR3 coding DNA: TGTGCCTGGAGCGAACGACTAGCGGGAGGGGAGACCCAGTACTTC. Its translation: CAWSERLAGGETQYF.

The rearrangement uses TRBV29-1 and TRBJ2-3; a possible D gene is TRBD1 (6 bases). Germline values: CDR1 SQVTM, CDR2 ANQGSEA. The ends were cut back, 4 bases at V and 6 bases at J, with 14 bases in the middle. The length of the CDR3 is 13 residues. The chain's CDR3 is CSVVVGAGDTQYF. CDR3 nucleotides: TGCAGCGTTGTGGTGGGGGCCGGCGATACGCAGTATTTT.

The CDR3 loop reads CASKPWLAGDLSYNEQFF. The CDR3 bases are TGTGCCAGCAAACCGTGGCTAGCGGGAGATCTTTCCTACAATGAGCAGTTCTTC. The chain is built from TRBV28 and TRBJ2-1; 10 positions match TRBD2. The CDR3 is 18 amino acids. Germline values: CDR1 MDHEN, CDR2 SYDVKM. The V segment lost 7 bases and the J segment 1 base; nucleotides outside the gene matches: 13.

The V call is TRBV28, the J call TRBJ2-5, with D tentatively TRBD1 or TRBD2 (7 bases each). The ends were cut back, 5 bases at V and 2 bases at J, with 18 bases in the middle. The CDR3 is made up of 16 amino acids. Looked up from germline, CDR1 is MDHEN and CDR2 is SYDVKM. CDR3 residues: CASSPGQRGLQETQYF. The CDR3 nucleotides are TGTGCCAGCAGTCCGGGACAGCGGGGATTGCAAGAGACCCAGTACTTC.

The V gene is TRBV28, the J gene TRBJ2-7, with TRBD2 matching over 7 bases. Germline V lookup: CDR1 MDHEN, CDR2 SYDVKM. This CDR3 contains 14 residues. The junction had 9 bases not matched to a gene; V was cut back by 6 bases and J by 4 bases. The CDR3 is CASSHGGLIYEQYF. The CDR3 DNA follows: TGTGCCAGCAGCCACGGGGGACTAATTTACGAGCAGTACTTC.

The chain recombines TRBV7-9 with TRBJ2-3, with 11 bases lining up with TRBD2. The trim removed 6 bases at V and 0 bases at J, leaving 8 bases unmatched. Germline V gene data show CDR1 as SEHNR and CDR2 as FQNEAQ (reference sequence). The CDR3 has 17 residues. CDR3 DNA sequence: TGTGCCAGCAGACAGGGACTAGCGGAACCTAGCACAGATACGCAGTATTTT. Encoded protein: CASRQGLAEPSTDTQYF.

This chain joins TRBV18 and TRBJ1-4; no firm D call. CDR3 length: 18 residues. Per germline, CDR1 KGHSH and CDR2 LQKENI. The V end lost 4 bases, the J end lost 4 bases, and 22 bases lay between the germline ends. CDR3 residues: CASSRYGGLEFGNEKLFF. Written as DNA, the CDR3 is TGTGCCAGCTCACGGTATGGAGGGTTGGAGTTTGGTAATGAAAAACTGTTTTTT.

The rearrangement links TRBV5-1 to TRBJ2-5; maybe TRBD1 (6 bases). In germline, CDR1 is SGHRS, CDR2 YFSETQ. This CDR3 is built from 13 residues. Trimming shortened V by 3 bases and J by 3 bases, and 9 bases separated the two germline ends. This chain's CDR3 is CASSWTVKETQYF. Written as DNA, the CDR3 is TGCGCCAGCAGCTGGACAGTAAAAGAGACCCAGTACTTC.

This chain connects TRBV29-1 to TRBJ1-2, with D unresolved. The germline CDR1 and CDR2 sequences are SQVTM and ANQGSEA. V gave up 3 bases and J gave up 6 bases, with 2 bases separating them. This CDR3 region has 9 residues. CDR3 DNA sequence: TGCAGCGTTGATAATGGCTACACCTTC. Translation: CSVDNGYTF.

CDR3 sequence reads: CASSALSGTNYGYTF. The CDR3 bases are TGTGCCAGCAGCGCCCTCTCGGGAACCAACTATGGCTACACCTTC. The V call is TRBV7-2, the J call TRBJ1-2; D ambiguous. Trimming shortened V by 5 bases and J by 2 bases, and 15 bases separated the two germline ends. This CDR3 comprises 15 residues. Germline CDR1 is SGHTA and CDR2 is FQGNSA.

The chain carries TRBV19 and TRBJ1-1; D might be TRBD1 (5 bases). Germline CDR1 is LNHDA and CDR2 is SQIVND (reference sequence). Trimming removed 6 bases from V and 3 bases from J, with 8 bases in between. CDR3 size: 12 residues. The CDR3 region is CASSGGYTEAFF. CDR3 coding DNA: TGTGCCAGTAGCGGGGGATACACTGAAGCTTTCTTT. Looking up the rest from reference TRBV19 and TRBJ1-1 gives the full variable domain: DGGITQSPKYLFRKEGQNVTLSCEQNLNHDAMYWYRQDPGQGLRLIYYSQIVNDFQKGDIAEGYSVSREKKESFPLTVTSAQKNPTAFYLCASSGGYTEAFFGQGTRLTVV.

V gene TRBV6-1 combines with J gene TRBJ2-7; D gene uncertain. Germline V CDR1 and CDR2: MNHNS, SASEGT. The CDR3 is made up of 13 amino acids. The V gene lost 1 base and the J gene lost 0 bases, with 4 bases spanning the gap. The chain's CDR3 is CASSEGLSYEQYF. The CDR3 nucleotides are TGTGCCAGCAGTGAAGGACTCTCCTACGAGCAGTACTTC.

The chain is built from TRBV11-3 and TRBJ2-1; 8 nucleotides line up with TRBD1. Germline CDR1 reads SGHNT; CDR2 reads YENEEA. J lost 4 bases, V lost 3 bases, and 5 bases had no gene match. This CDR3 contains 15 residues. The CDR3 DNA sequence: TGTGCCAGCAGCTTGAGGACAGGGCCGTACAATGAGCAGTTCTTC. This gives the protein CASSLRTGPYNEQFF.

The rearrangement uses TRBV19 and TRBJ2-1, with 8 nucleotides matching TRBD1. CDR1 is LNHDA and CDR2 is SQIVND in the germline V gene (reference sequence). The CDR3 is 15 amino acids. V shed 5 bases and J 5 bases; nucleotides not matched to a gene: 8. CDR3: CASSPDRVADNEQFF. CDR3 DNA: TGTGCCAGTAGTCCGGACAGGGTAGCGGACAATGAGCAGTTCTTC. The full variable domain, with the rest looked up from reference TRBV19 and TRBJ2-1, is DGGITQSPKYLFRKEGQNVTLSCEQNLNHDAMYWYRQDPGQGLRLIYYSQIVNDFQKGDIAEGYSVSREKKESFPLTVTSAQKNPTAFYLCASSPDRVADNEQFFGPGTRLTVL.

The chain employs TRBV7-2 and TRBJ2-7; D tentatively fits TRBD1 or TRBD2 (5 bases each). From germline, CDR1 is SGHTA and CDR2 FQGNSA. The CDR3 sequence is 17 residues long. Between the trimmed V and J ends, which lost 1 base and 0 bases, there was a span of 16 bases. This CDR3 is CASSLGLGTVISYEQYF. The DNA for the CDR3 is TGTGCCAGCAGCTTAGGTTTAGGGACGGTGATCTCCTACGAGCAGTACTTC.

V gene TRBV7-2 combines with J gene TRBJ1-2; 7 bases line up with TRBD1. The CDR3 extends over 13 amino acids. The V and J ends lost 5 bases and 4 bases, in that order; junction bases with no gene match: 4. CDR1 is SGHTA, CDR2 FQGNSA, per germline. The CDR3 nucleotides are TGTGCCAGCAGCCAGGGACAGACCTATGGCTACACCTTC. It is translated as CASSQGQTYGYTF.

The chain is built from TRBV5-1 and TRBJ2-3; 8 nucleotides agree with TRBD2. The CDR3 consists of 16 residues. Trimming removed 0 bases from V and 5 bases from J; junction bases left unmatched: 8. The germline V gene has CDR1 SGHRS and CDR2 YFSETQ. For the CDR3, the DNA is TGCGCCAGCAGCTTGGTAGGCGTAGCGGGATTAGATACGCAGTATTTT. Its translation is CASSLVGVAGLDTQYF. Together with reference TRBV5-1 and TRBJ2-3, the CDR3 gives the full variable domain: KAGVTQTPRYLIKTRGQQVTLSCSPISGHRSVSWYQQTPGQGLQFLFEYFSETQRNKGNFPGRFSGRQFSNSRSEMNVSTLELGDSALYLCASSLVGVAGLDTQYFGPGTRLTVL.

This clone has a handful of counts. Sequence at one end of the junction differs from germline and may be a read error. The chain is built from TRBV19 and TRBJ1-1; D is ambiguous. Germline lookup yields CDR1 LNHDA and CDR2 SQIVND (reference sequence). CDR3 size: 13 residues. The CDR3 spells CSSSQQLNTEAFF. In DNA form, the CDR3 reads TGTTCCAGTAGTCAACAGCTTAACACTGAAGCTTTCTTT.

This rearrangement joins TRBV30 to TRBJ2-1; possible D gene TRBD1, 5 bases. Trimming stripped 3 bases from V and 12 bases from J, with 12 bases between. This CDR3 contains 11 residues. Germline CDR1 GTSNPN, CDR2 SVGIG (reference sequence). The chain's CDR3 is CAWSEQVSQFF. The CDR3 DNA reads TGTGCCTGGAGCGAACAGGTTTCGCAGTTCTTC.